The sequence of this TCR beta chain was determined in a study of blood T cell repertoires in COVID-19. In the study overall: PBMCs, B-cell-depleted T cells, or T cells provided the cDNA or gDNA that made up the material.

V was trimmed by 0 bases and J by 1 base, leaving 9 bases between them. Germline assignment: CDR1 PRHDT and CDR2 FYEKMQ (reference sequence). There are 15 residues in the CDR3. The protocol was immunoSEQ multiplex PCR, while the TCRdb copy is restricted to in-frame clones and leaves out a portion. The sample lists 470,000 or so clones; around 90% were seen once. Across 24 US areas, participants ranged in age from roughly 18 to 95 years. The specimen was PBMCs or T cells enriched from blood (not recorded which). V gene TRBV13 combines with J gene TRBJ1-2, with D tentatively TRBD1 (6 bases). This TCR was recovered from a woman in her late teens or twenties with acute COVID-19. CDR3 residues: CASSLGRGVNYGYTF. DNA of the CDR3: TGTGCCAGCAGCTTAGGCAGGGGCGTTAACTATGGCTACACCTTC.